This paragraph reports one T cell receptor (beta chain). Its specific antigen is unknown. The junction departs from the called germline gene at one end, perhaps through a read error. The germline V gene encodes CDR1 SSHAT and CDR2 FNYEAQ (reference sequence). From the cysteine up to the phenylalanine, the CDR3 has a length of 13 residues. The sequence is cut down to CDR3 DNA, 39 bases in frame from base 1. These data belong to a study of blood T cell repertoires in COVID-19 (TCRdb year 2020). Concerning the study at large: Collaborator samples came from the United States, Italy and Spain and covered acute and convalescent phases of COVID-19. The material from the prospective study consisted of cDNA or gDNA derived from T cells, B-cell-depleted T cells, or PBMCs. Deeply sampled blood TCRbeta repertoires from subjects exposed to, actively infected with, or recovered from COVID-19 were included in the dataset. The repertoires were released in a freely available public database intended as a resource for research on the immune response to SARS-CoV-2. The samples were drawn from the first 160 participants of the ongoing ImmuneRACE study and from 950 to 1,500 subjects provided by 6 global collaborators. A de-identified subject ID, COVID-19 status, age in years and sex were almost always included in the sample metadata. Where available, HLA class I and class II types were taken from metadata supplied by the sample provider and were not determined by assay-based typing. Results the study describes overall, beyond this receptor: The amount of clinical and demographic metadata varied by source and participant and was provided uncurated.

One collaborating source in Seattle enrolled patients while the patients were actively infected and followed the patients over time throughout the course of disease. Collaborating institutions collected whole blood in K2EDTA tubes following their own protocols. Collaborator samples were shipped for TCRbeta analysis as frozen whole blood, isolated PBMCs, or DNA extracted from either sample type. TCRbeta CDR3 regions were amplified from genomic DNA by means of the immunoSEQ Assay, a bias-controlled multiplex PCR. In the paper's pipeline: Within the assay, amplification of reference gene primers was used to estimate how many nucleated cells each sample contained. To quantify the absolute abundance of each unique TCRbeta CDR3 rearrangement, sequence reads were collapsed and filtered. Productive Simpson clonality was computed per sample as the square root of Simpson's diversity index over productive rearrangements. Not all clones reach the TCRdb copy of this immuneACCESS table, which keeps in-frame sequences only. Checked studies attribute under half of the gap to unresolved V genes and leave the rest unexplained. The V and J calls and clone size are taken from that table; D and trimming were inferred from the DNA. Counted in this sample were over 60,000 clones; around 83% of them appeared once. Roughly 10% of the sample lies in the top ten.

The clonotype originates from a man aged 50-60 years with COVID-19, enrolled during active disease. The sample was peripheral blood. This sequence uses TRBV7-7 and TRBJ2-1; 6 matching bases give a weak D call of TRBD1. The DNA sequence is TGTGCTAGCAGCCCCGAGGGGGTGGATGAGCAGTTCTTC. The resulting protein is CASSPEGVDEQFF. Beyond the CDR3, the reference TRBV7-7 and TRBJ2-1 genes provide the residues; the full variable domain reads: GAGVSQSPRYKVTKRGQDVTLRCDPISSHATLYWYQQALGQGPEFLTYFNYEAQPDKSGLPSDRFSAERPEGSISTLTIQRTEQRDSAMYRCASSPEGVDEQFFGPGTRLTVL.